The clone carrying this T cell receptor (beta chain) was counted between two and nine times. The antigen is not known. The germline CDR1 and CDR2 sequences are SQVTM and ANQGSEA. CDR3 length: 14 residues. V gave up 7 bases and J gave up 3 bases; unmatched junction bases: 5. This entry comes from a study of human T cells and chemical hapten exposure. Study as a whole: Across its roughly 22 weeks, the study gave patients weekly diphenylcyclopropenone doses to the scalp.

The study, taken as a whole, reports: In the PT1 data, expanded TCR counts showed a positive correlation with patch test score.

Time point in this sample: patch test 1, 2 weeks after DPC sensitization. Treatment specified: therapeutic diphenylcyclopropenone sensitization with weekly scalp DPC. The template was total RNA from unfractionated whole blood. During construction of the library, unique molecular identifiers were attached to individual cDNA molecules for quantitative, reproducible TCR counting. TCRdb processed the RACE reads anew with MiXCR; each CDR3 protein has one entry. The sample contains some 340,000 distinct CDR3 sequences, under 9% of which appear only once. The TCR comes from a woman aged 18-30 years with alopecia areata. Some clones in this sample may be carry-over from other donors' samples. The material sequenced was whole blood, taken in connection with sensitization to the hapten diphenylcyclopropenone (DPC). This chain joins TRBV29-1 and TRBJ2-1, with 11 positions matching TRBD2. This chain's CDR3 is CSGVSGGVYNEQFF. Written as DNA, the CDR3 is TGCAGCGGAGTTAGCGGGGGGGTCTACAATGAGCAGTTCTTC.